One sample yielded the 3 T cell receptor beta chains listed below, sequenced in a study of shared clonotypes between healthy human individuals. Sequencing used immunoSEQ multiplex PCR; TCRdb keeps in-frame clones, though not all of them. The data hold 100,000 to 130,000 clones, with around 68% observed a single time. The specimen was memory CD8+ T cells sorted from blood. Subset defined: CD45RO+ cells pooled with CCR7-negative TemRA cells. The receptors derive from a woman in her twenties or thirties in good health.

This chain joins TRBV6-4 and TRBJ2-2, with D possibly TRBD1 on 5 matching bases. The CDR3 is 13 amino acids. Germline assignment: CDR1 MRHNA and CDR2 SNTAGT. The ends were cut back, 4 bases at V and 4 bases at J, with 7 bases in the middle. Here the CDR3 reads CASSAGSTGELFF. DNA of the CDR3: TGTGCCAGCAGTGCAGGGTCCACCGGGGAGCTGTTTTTT.

In regard to this clone: This likely reflects a read error, since a far larger clone is one base away. This sample includes further DNA sequences coding for the same CDR3. This chain uses TRBV6-4 with TRBJ2-3, with 9 bases aligning to TRBD2. The V segment lost 10 bases and the J segment 3 bases; nucleotides outside the gene matches: 11. The CDR3 is 15 residues long. Germline loops: CDR1 MRHNA, CDR2 SNTAGT. Written as DNA, the CDR3 is TGTGCCACTTCCCCAGCTAGCGGGAATACAGATACGCAGTATTTT. Translation gives CATSPASGNTDTQYF.

This chain links TRBV25-1 with TRBJ2-7; D call uncertain. Deletions cut 6 bases from V and 4 bases from J, with 13 bases between. Looked up from germline, CDR1 is MGHDK and CDR2 is SYGVNS. The CDR3 is 13 residues long. The CDR3 DNA reads TGTGCCAGCAGCTCCCTAGGTATATACGAGCAGTACTTC. It yields the protein CASSSLGIYEQYF.